The 10 T cell receptor beta chains below were found in one sample sequenced in a study of blood T cells in healthy people across ages. The authors ran a second PCR of about 7 to 12 cycles using a sample-barcoded 5' primer and a J-beta primer mix. TCRdb itself ran the 5' RACE reads through MiXCR, one entry per CDR3 protein. The repertoire holds 650,000 to 700,000 distinct CDR3 sequences, with 52% as singletons. The sample consisted of blood. The source is an elderly woman in good health.

Concerning this clonotype: A read error is possible here, since a much larger clone lies one base away. V is TRBV4-2 and J is TRBJ2-5; the match to TRBD2 covers 9 bases. The CDR3 contains 15 residues. The germline V gene has CDR1 LGHNA and CDR2 YNFKEQ. Trimming cost V 2 bases and J 11 bases; bases outside gene matches: 12. The CDR3 nucleotides are TGTGCCAGCAGCCAAAGACTAGCGGATAGCAATGAGCAGTACTTC. It is translated as CASSQRLADSNEQYF.

This clonotype was seen many times. The chain uses TRBV4-2 and TRBJ2-3; possibly TRBD2 for D (6 bases). V was pared by 4 bases and J by 6 bases, with 20 bases between. Germline loops: CDR1 LGHNA, CDR2 YNFKEQ. This CDR3 has 16 amino acids. The CDR3 sequence: CASSPHGYGGPDTQYF. CDR3 coding DNA: TGTGCCAGCAGCCCCCACGGCTACGGGGGACCCGATACGCAGTATTTT.

The chain combines TRBV14 with TRBJ2-1, with D perhaps given as TRBD1 or TRBD2 (5 bases each). Germline assignment: CDR1 SGHDN and CDR2 FVKESK. The V end lost 0 bases, the J end lost 13 bases, and 19 bases lay between the germline ends. The CDR3 consists of 15 residues. CDR3 sequence reads: CASSQDLKARGDQFF. CDR3 DNA: TGTGCCAGCAGCCAAGATCTGAAGGCTAGAGGGGACCAGTTCTTC.

This clonotype has only a few counts. The chain has TRBV18 and TRBJ2-1; TRBD1 matches at 8 bases. Germline V gene lookup returns CDR1 KGHSH and CDR2 LQKENI. CDR3 length equals 15 residues. After removal of 1 base from V and 5 bases from J, the junction contained 4 bases not matched to a gene. CDR3 loop: CASSPRQGANNEQFF. The CDR3 DNA reads TGTGCCAGCTCACCACGGCAGGGGGCTAACAATGAGCAGTTCTTC.

The rearrangement links TRBV7-3 to TRBJ2-3; no clear D. CDR3 size: 13 residues. V was pared by 5 bases and J by 7 bases, with 13 bases between. Germline assignment: CDR1 SGHTA and CDR2 FQGTGA. The chain's CDR3 is CASSAKGSNTQYF. The CDR3 DNA follows: TGTGCCAGCAGCGCGAAGGGTTCAAATACGCAGTATTTT.

Ten or more counts support this clonotype. The J gene is TRBJ2-5, the V gene TRBV27, with D hard to call. From germline, CDR1 is MNHEY and CDR2 SMNVEV (reference sequence). With 6 bases removed from V and 4 bases from J, the gap between germline ends came to 15 bases. The CDR3 spans 14 residues. CDR3 in amino acids: CASSTRLAAETQYF. For the CDR3, the DNA is TGTGCCAGCAGCACCCGGTTGGCGGCAGAGACCCAGTACTTC.

In this sample, this clonotype turned up a few times. The CDR3 sequence: CASSPTRAYNEQYF. The CDR3 bases are TGTGCCAGCAGCCCTACCAGGGCCTACAATGAGCAGTACTTC. V is TRBV7-8 and J is TRBJ2-5; possibly TRBD1 for D (5 bases). The germline V gene has CDR1 SGHVS and CDR2 FQNEAQ. The CDR3 runs to 14 residues. V gave up 5 bases and J gave up 11 bases, with 21 bases separating them.

The sample holds many counts of this clonotype. The rearrangement uses TRBV7-9 and TRBJ2-1; D remains unclear. The germline CDR1 and CDR2 sequences are SEHNR and FQNEAQ (reference sequence). The length of the CDR3 is 12 residues. V lost 0 bases, J lost 9 bases, and 6 bases lay in between. CDR3: CASSLARSEQFF. The DNA for the CDR3 is TGTGCCAGCAGCTTAGCGCGGAGTGAGCAGTTCTTC.

Only a few counts were recorded for this clonotype. The V call is TRBV29-1, the J call TRBJ1-1, with D tentatively TRBD1 (5 bases). Between the trimmed V and J ends, which lost 2 bases and 8 bases, there was a span of 15 bases. The CDR3 length is 13 residues. Germline CDR1 and CDR2: SQVTM and ANQGSEA. The DNA of the CDR3 is TGCAGCGTTGAATTGGGGGTGTACTCAGAAGCTTTCTTT. This sequence encodes CSVELGVYSEAFF.

The chain combines TRBV5-1 with TRBJ2-5; the match to TRBD2 covers 11 bases. The CDR3 is 15 residues long. J lost 11 bases, V lost 1 base, and 10 bases had no gene match. Germline CDR1 SGHRS, CDR2 YFSETQ. The CDR3 DNA reads TGCGCCAGCAGCTTGACTAGCGGGAGCGTGGGTGAGCAGTACTTC. The encoded protein is CASSLTSGSVGEQYF.